The sequence of this T cell receptor (beta chain) was determined in a study of OX40 agonist ivuxolimab in advanced cancers. Study-wide context: Every 2 weeks, ivuxolimab was infused into the patients intravenously at between 0.01 and 10 mg/kg. Whole-study findings and limits: Relative to CD4+ cells, CD8+ T cells on average had more expanded clones. In the 0.1-3.0 mg/kg groups, partial responders showed among the lowest expansion. The specificity for antigen of the expanded peripheral T cells was not determined.

To note about this clone: Its cognate antigen is unknown.

Measured with immunoSEQ multiplex PCR; TCRdb has only the in-frame clones, and not every one. Of over 50,000 clones detected, 80% to 85% appear once; the ten largest clones hold approximately 4.1%. J was trimmed by 6 bases and V by 1 base; bases with no gene match: 6. This CDR3 comprises 15 residues. Germline V gene sequence: CDR1 SGHDN, CDR2 FVKESK. The TCR was taken from an adult with an advanced solid tumor such as melanoma, head and neck, liver or kidney cancer. Sequenced material: CD4+ or CD8+ T cells sorted from blood, taken in a trial of the OX40 agonist ivuxolimab. The genes are TRBV14 and TRBJ2-3; 8 positions agree with TRBD2. CDR3 sequence reads: CASSQVAGGGDTQYF. The CDR3 DNA reads as TGTGCCAGCAGCCAAGTTGCGGGGGGAGGCGATACGCAGTATTTT.